The 31 T cell receptor beta chains below were found in one sample sequenced in a study of CD4 T cells in relation to SARS-CoV-2 and coronaviruses. Sequencing was performed with immunoSEQ multiplex PCR; in TCRdb, only in-frame clones are kept and a portion is missing. The repertoire holds more than 15,000 clones, with more than 65% as singletons. Their specific antigens are unknown. CD4+ T cells from unexposed donors were obtained before the COVID-19 pandemic (2011-2018). CD4+ T cells were isolated from the cells after around 9 days of culture. Sequenced sample: CD4+ T cells from PBMCs, cultured in vitro. These receptors were collected from a human donor in good health.

The chain carries TRBV5-6 and TRBJ1-2, with D maybe TRBD1 (6 bases). In germline, CDR1 is SGHDT, CDR2 YYEEEE. This CDR3 comprises 16 residues. V was shortened by 2 bases and J by 5 bases, with 19 bases between the two germline ends. CDR3 sequence: CASSFIAGAALYGYTF. In nucleotides, the CDR3 is TGTGCCAGCAGCTTCATCGCGGGGGCTGCCCTGTATGGCTACACCTTC.

CDR3 amino acids: CASSQRLAGATDTQYF. CDR3 DNA: TGTGCCAGCTCACAGCGACTAGCGGGAGCCACAGATACGCAGTATTTT. V usage is TRBV18 and J usage is TRBJ2-3; TRBD2 matches 12 bases. J gave up 2 bases and V 4 bases, and 4 bases lay outside the gene matches. Germline V gives CDR1 KGHSH, CDR2 LQKENI. This CDR3 contains 16 residues.

Only a few counts were recorded for this clone. J is TRBJ1-5 and V is TRBV3-1 (or the pseudogene TRBV3-2); D unclear. CDR1 and CDR2 (germline): LGHDT, YNNKEL (reference sequence). This CDR3 region has 13 residues. The V end was cut by 4 bases, the J end by 7 bases, with 11 bases between. The CDR3 nucleotides read TGTGCCAGCAGCCGGGTCCAAAACCAGCCCCAGCATTTT. It translates to CASSRVQNQPQHF.

The rearrangement links TRBV7-8 to TRBJ1-1; D is undetermined. Germline V gives CDR1 SGHVS, CDR2 FQNEAQ. V lost 1 base and J lost 5, with 8 bases in between. The CDR3 covers 13 residues. CDR3 nucleotides: TGTGCCAGCAGCTTAGATGCCCTGACTGAAGCTTTCTTT. Its translation: CASSLDALTEAFF.

V usage is TRBV7-2 and J usage is TRBJ2-5, with 9 bases fitting TRBD2. Germline V gene data show CDR1 as SGHTA and CDR2 as FQGNSA. This CDR3 region has 15 residues. The V gene end was trimmed by 7 bases and the J gene end by 5 bases; junction bases not matched to a gene: 11. The CDR3 bases are TGTGCCAGCACCCCGGCGGGAGGGGTGCTGGAGACCCAGTACTTC. It translates to CASTPAGGVLETQYF.

This clone was seen a handful of times. This chain links TRBV5-4 with TRBJ1-5; TRBD1 is a possible D gene (6 bases). CDR3 size: 15 residues. V was shortened by 3 bases and J by 7 bases, with 17 bases between the two germline ends. The germline V gene encodes CDR1 SGHNT and CDR2 YYREEE (reference sequence). The DNA of the CDR3 is TGTGCCAGCAGCTGCACAGGGTGCAGGTACCAGCCCCAGCATTTT. Its protein is CASSCTGCRYQPQHF. Looking up the rest from reference TRBV5-4 and TRBJ1-5 gives the full variable domain: ETGVTQSPTHLIKTRGQQVTLRCSSQSGHNTVSWYQQALGQGPQFIFQYYREEENGRGNFPPRFSGLQFPNYSSELNVNALELDDSALYLCASSCTGCRYQPQHFGDGTRLSIL.

The chain links TRBV18 to TRBJ1-4, with 8 bases aligning to TRBD1. The CDR3 contains 15 residues. Germline V gives CDR1 KGHSH, CDR2 LQKENI. V was pared by 3 bases and J by 7 bases, with 7 bases of the junction left unmatched. CDR3 amino acids: CASSPDRGVGEKLFF. The CDR3 region has the DNA TGTGCCAGCTCACCCGACAGGGGAGTTGGTGAAAAACTGTTTTTT.

The chain combines TRBV4-1 with TRBJ2-1, with D unresolved. The CDR3 has 17 residues. V gave up 0 bases and J gave up 0 bases, with 12 bases separating them. The germline V gene encodes CDR1 MGHRA and CDR2 YSYEKL. The chain's CDR3 is CASSQEPPPFSYNEQFF. CDR3 coding DNA: TGCGCCAGCAGCCAAGAACCCCCCCCATTCTCCTACAATGAGCAGTTCTTC.

This chain joins TRBV11-2 and TRBJ2-5; 7 bases line up with TRBD1. The V gene's germline CDR1 is SGHAT and CDR2 FQNNGV. The CDR3 runs 16 residues. V dropped 3 bases and J dropped 4; count of bases not matched to a gene: 11. The CDR3 reads CASSFSGTARGETQYF. CDR3 DNA: TGTGCCAGCAGCTTCTCCGGGACAGCGAGGGGAGAGACCCAGTACTTC.

The gene calls are TRBV5-1 and TRBJ2-7; D may be TRBD1 or TRBD2 (5 bases each). CDR1 SGHRS and CDR2 YFSETQ come from the germline V gene. The CDR3 extends over 14 amino acids. V dropped 0 bases and J dropped 6 bases, with 13 bases sitting between them. CDR3 sequence: CASSLGGPPLEQYF. CDR3 DNA sequence: TGCGCCAGCAGCTTGGGGGGACCTCCGCTCGAGCAGTACTTC.

This clone was detected only a few times. The chain links TRBV7-9 to TRBJ2-1; 7 bases are a match to TRBD1. CDR1 is SEHNR, CDR2 FQNEAQ, per germline (reference sequence). The CDR3 runs 14 residues. V was pared by 6 bases and J by 14 bases, with 16 bases of the junction left unmatched. CDR3 bases: TGTGCCAGCAGACCAATATCCTCCGGGACAGAGAAGTTCTTC. Encoded protein: CASRPISSGTEKFF.

The chain is built from TRBV5-4 and TRBJ2-7; 14 nucleotides match TRBD2. Germline CDR1 and CDR2: SGHNT and YYREEE (reference sequence). The CDR3 is made up of 18 amino acids. The trim removed 3 bases at V and 3 bases at J, leaving 11 bases unmatched. This CDR3 is CASSSSTSGGALFYEQYF. CDR3 bases: TGTGCCAGCAGCTCTTCGACTAGCGGGGGGGCCCTCTTCTACGAGCAGTACTTC.

The V gene is TRBV6-5, the J gene TRBJ2-7, with 12 positions matching TRBD2. The CDR3 consists of 14 residues. Germline lookup yields CDR1 MNHEY and CDR2 SVGAGI. CDR3 nucleotide sequence: TGTGCCAGCAGGAGGACTAGCGGGACTCTGCCACTATTCGTC. Encoded protein: CASRRTSGTLPLFV.

The gene calls are TRBV5-1 and TRBJ2-5; D perhaps matches TRBD2 (7 bases). V lost 4 bases and J 2 bases, leaving 15 bases between the germline ends. The CDR3 extends over 15 amino acids. Germline CDR1 and CDR2: SGHRS and YFSETQ. The CDR3 sequence is CASSPRGGGQETQYF. CDR3 bases: TGCGCCAGCAGCCCAAGGGGGGGAGGGCAAGAGACCCAGTACTTC.

This chain connects TRBV4-1 to TRBJ1-6; D is unresolved. Germline V lookup: CDR1 MGHRA, CDR2 YSYEKL. The CDR3 is 17 residues long. V lost 3 bases to trimming and J lost 0 bases, with 12 bases between them. Here the CDR3 reads CASSQPLPFSYNSPLHF. In DNA form, the CDR3 reads TGCGCCAGCAGCCAGCCCCTTCCTTTCTCCTATAATTCACCCCTCCACTTT.

The chain uses TRBV11-2 and TRBJ1-1; no reliable D call. Germline CDR1 is SGHAT and CDR2 is FQNNGV. This CDR3 contains 14 residues. V lost 4 bases, J lost 4 bases, and 13 bases lay in between. In DNA form, the CDR3 reads TGTGCCAGCAGCTCTTTGACCTGGAGCACTGAAGCTTTCTTT. Protein: CASSSLTWSTEAFF.

The chain uses TRBV11-2 and TRBJ1-2; D unclear. This CDR3 is 16 amino acids long. V gave up 0 bases and J gave up 1 base, with 12 bases separating them. Germline CDR1 and CDR2: SGHAT and FQNNGV. As DNA, the CDR3 is TGTGCCAGCAGCTTAGATAACGGGTTGCTTAACTATGGCTACACCTTC. This sequence encodes CASSLDNGLLNYGYTF. The full variable domain, its missing parts supplied by reference TRBV11-2 and TRBJ1-2, is EAGVAQSPRYKIIEKRQSVAFWCNPISGHATLYWYQQILGQGPKLLIQFQNNGVVDDSQLPKDRFSAERLKGVDSTLKIQPAKLEDSAVYLCASSLDNGLLNYGYTFGSGTRLTVV.

This chain joins TRBV24-1 and TRBJ2-1; TRBD2 aligns across 10 bases. The CDR3 is 13 residues long. V trimming: 5 bases; J trimming: 6 bases; junction bases outside the gene matches: 0. CDR1 is KGHDR, CDR2 SFDVKD, per germline. CDR3 nucleotide sequence: TGTGCCACCAGTGGGACTAGCGGCAATGAGCAGTTCTTC. Amino acids: CATSGTSGNEQFF.

In this sample, this clone turned up a few times. The chain joins TRBV7-2 to TRBJ2-7; no clear D. The germline V and J ends were trimmed by 1 base and 6 bases, with 13 bases remaining between them. Germline assignment: CDR1 SGHTA and CDR2 FQGNSA. The CDR3 contains 14 residues. The CDR3, as DNA: TGTGCCAGCAGCTTAGACTCGGGTCTTTCCGAGCAGTACTTC. It specifies CASSLDSGLSEQYF.

This clone showed up just a few times. The chain recombines TRBV6-6 with TRBJ1-6; D ambiguous. The CDR3 runs 14 residues. The V end was cut by 7 bases, the J end by 6 bases, with 13 bases between. Germline CDR1 reads MNHNY; CDR2 reads SVGAGI (reference sequence). The CDR3 bases are TGTGCCAGCATTTCTGGGCAGACTAATTCACCCCTCCACTTT. Its translation is CASISGQTNSPLHF.

The chain links TRBV2 to TRBJ2-3; tentatively, D is TRBD1 or TRBD2 (5 bases each). Germline V lookup: CDR1 SNHLY, CDR2 FYNNEI. The CDR3 loop spans 13 amino acids. Trimming stripped 8 bases from V and 4 bases from J, with 13 bases between. The CDR3 sequence: CASGGTSPDTQYF. Written as DNA, the CDR3 is TGTGCCAGCGGGGGTACATCCCCAGATACGCAGTATTTT.

The chain carries TRBV6-5 and TRBJ1-5; 8 bases match TRBD1. V lost 0 bases, J lost 6 bases, and 1 base stayed unmatched. Germline CDR1 MNHEY, CDR2 SVGAGI. The CDR3 spans 14 residues. CDR3 protein: CASSYSQGVQPQHF. CDR3 coding DNA: TGTGCCAGCAGTTACTCACAGGGGGTTCAGCCCCAGCATTTT.

This chain uses TRBV5-1 with TRBJ1-1; D ambiguous. Deletions cut 5 bases from V and 1 base from J, with 15 bases between. Germline V CDR1 and CDR2: SGHRS, YFSETQ. CDR3 length: 15 amino acids. The CDR3 region has the DNA TGCGCCAGCAGAACCGCACTGGGAGGGAACACTGAAGCTTTCTTT. This gives the protein CASRTALGGNTEAFF.

The gene calls are TRBV5-1 and TRBJ2-1; 8 bases are a match to TRBD1. The CDR3 spans 15 residues. V lost 0 bases, J lost 4 bases, and 3 bases stayed unmatched. The V gene's germline CDR1 is SGHRS and CDR2 YFSETQ. The CDR3 spells CASSLGQGAYNEQFF. As DNA, the CDR3 is TGCGCCAGCAGCTTGGGCCAGGGGGCTTACAATGAGCAGTTCTTC.

This clone was counted only a few times. The chain uses TRBV12-5 and TRBJ1-5; D gene uncertain. Germline values: CDR1 LGHNT, CDR2 FRNRAP. This CDR3 is 16 amino acids long. Between the trimmed V and J ends, which lost 4 bases and 1 base, there was a span of 14 bases. This chain's CDR3 is CASGSRPLGSNQPQHF. The CDR3 DNA sequence: TGTGCTAGTGGTTCCCGACCCCTCGGGAGCAATCAGCCCCAGCATTTT.

The genes are TRBV28 and TRBJ1-4; D possibly corresponds to TRBD1 (5 bases). The germline V gene encodes CDR1 MDHEN and CDR2 SYDVKM. Trimming shortened V by 5 bases and J by 1 base, and 17 bases separated the two germline ends. The CDR3 has 17 amino acids. The CDR3 here is CASSPSLGEGTNEKLFF. CDR3 bases: TGTGCCAGCAGTCCATCCCTGGGGGAGGGAACTAATGAAAAACTGTTTTTT.

The chain employs TRBV5-1 and TRBJ1-5; weak D call: TRBD1 (6 bases). The CDR3 sequence is 13 residues long. Germline V gene lookup returns CDR1 SGHRS and CDR2 YFSETQ. V dropped 4 bases and J dropped 4 bases, with 9 bases sitting between them. The CDR3 bases are TGCGCCAGCAGCCCAGGGGAGAATCAGCCCCAGCATTTT. As protein: CASSPGENQPQHF.

This chain joins TRBV18 and TRBJ1-3; the D gene is possibly TRBD1 (5 bases). CDR1 is KGHSH, CDR2 LQKENI, per germline. The V gene lost 2 bases and the J gene lost 8 bases, with 10 bases spanning the gap. This CDR3 spans 13 amino acids. This chain's CDR3 is CASSPGTPHTIYF. As DNA, the CDR3 is TGTGCCAGCTCACCAGGGACCCCTCACACCATATATTTT.

This clone occurred a few times. The chain links TRBV4-2 to TRBJ1-5; 8 bases map to TRBD1. With 2 bases clipped from V and 1 base from J, the junction kept 4 bases outside the gene matches. The CDR3 loop spans 16 amino acids. Germline V gene sequence: CDR1 LGHNA, CDR2 YNFKEQ. The CDR3: CASSQRGQVSNQPQHF. CDR3 DNA sequence: TGTGCCAGCAGCCAACGGGGACAGGTCAGCAATCAGCCCCAGCATTTT.

The gene calls are TRBV10-2 and TRBJ2-2; TRBD2 agrees at 12 bases. The V gene end was trimmed by 4 bases and the J gene end by 4 bases; junction bases not matched to a gene: 4. CDR1 and CDR2 from the germline V gene are WSHSY and SAAADI. There are 16 residues in the CDR3. The CDR3 region has the DNA TGCGCCAGCAGTGTGTCTAGCGGGAGGGGCACCGGGGAGCTGTTTTTT. Its protein product is CASSVSSGRGTGELFF.

This clone has more than one count but fewer than ten. The rearrangement joins TRBV15 to TRBJ1-5, with 7 nucleotides matching TRBD1. The V segment lost 0 bases and the J segment 0 bases; nucleotides outside the gene matches: 8. The CDR3 loop spans 18 amino acids. Germline CDR1 reads LNHNV; CDR2 reads YYDKDF (reference sequence). The CDR3 sequence: CATSRDPGQVNSNQPQHF. For the CDR3, the DNA is TGTGCCACCAGCAGAGATCCTGGACAGGTAAATAGCAATCAGCCCCAGCATTTT.